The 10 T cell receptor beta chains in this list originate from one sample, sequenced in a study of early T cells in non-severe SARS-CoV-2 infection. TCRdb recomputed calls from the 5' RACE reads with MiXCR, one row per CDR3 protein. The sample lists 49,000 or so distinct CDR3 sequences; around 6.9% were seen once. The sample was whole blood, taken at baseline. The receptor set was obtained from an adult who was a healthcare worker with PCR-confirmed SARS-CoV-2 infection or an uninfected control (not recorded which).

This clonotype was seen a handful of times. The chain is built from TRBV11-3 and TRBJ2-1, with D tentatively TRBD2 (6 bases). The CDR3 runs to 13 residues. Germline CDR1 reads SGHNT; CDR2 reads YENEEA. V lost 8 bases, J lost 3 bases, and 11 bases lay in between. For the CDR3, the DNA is TGTGCCAGCGGTACTAGCAGCTACAATGAGCAGTTCTTC. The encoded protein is CASGTSSYNEQFF.

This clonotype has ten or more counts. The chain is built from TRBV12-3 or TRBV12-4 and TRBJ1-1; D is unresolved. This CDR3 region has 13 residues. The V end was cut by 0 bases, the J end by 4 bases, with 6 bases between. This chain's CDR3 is CASSLAYSTEAFF. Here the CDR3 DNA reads TGTGCCAGCAGTTTAGCGTACTCCACTGAAGCTTTCTTT.

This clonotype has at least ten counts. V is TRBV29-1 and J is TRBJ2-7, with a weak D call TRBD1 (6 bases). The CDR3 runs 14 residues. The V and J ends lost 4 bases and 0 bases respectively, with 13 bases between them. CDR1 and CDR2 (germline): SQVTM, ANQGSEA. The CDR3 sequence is CSVVGTHSSYEQYF. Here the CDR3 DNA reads TGCAGCGTTGTTGGGACACATAGCTCCTACGAGCAGTACTTC.

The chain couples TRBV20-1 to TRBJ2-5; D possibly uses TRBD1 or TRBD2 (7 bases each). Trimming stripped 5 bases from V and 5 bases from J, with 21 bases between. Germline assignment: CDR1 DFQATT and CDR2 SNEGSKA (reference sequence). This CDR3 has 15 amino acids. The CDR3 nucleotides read TGCAGTGCTGAGGGAGGGGACAGAATGGATGAGACCCAGTACTTC. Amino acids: CSAEGGDRMDETQYF.

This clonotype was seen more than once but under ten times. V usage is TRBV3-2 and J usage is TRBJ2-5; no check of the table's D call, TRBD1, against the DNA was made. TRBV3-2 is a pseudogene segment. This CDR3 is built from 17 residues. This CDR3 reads CASSQDLPGGALETQYF. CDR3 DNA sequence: TGTGCCAGCAGCCAAGACTTACCAGGGGGCGCCTTGGAGACCCAGTACTTC.

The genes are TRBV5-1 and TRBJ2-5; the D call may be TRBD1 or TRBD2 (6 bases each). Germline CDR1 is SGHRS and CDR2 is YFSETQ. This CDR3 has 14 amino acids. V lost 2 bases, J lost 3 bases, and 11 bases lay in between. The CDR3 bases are TGCGCCAGCAGCTTAAGGGGGGCGGAAGAGACCCAGTACTTC. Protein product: CASSLRGAEETQYF.

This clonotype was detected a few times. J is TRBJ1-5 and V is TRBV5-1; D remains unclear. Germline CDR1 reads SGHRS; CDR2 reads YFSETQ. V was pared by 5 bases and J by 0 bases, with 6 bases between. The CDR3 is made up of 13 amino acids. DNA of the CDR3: TGCGCCAGCAGGCGATATAGCAATCAGCCCCAGCATTTT. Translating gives CASRRYSNQPQHF.

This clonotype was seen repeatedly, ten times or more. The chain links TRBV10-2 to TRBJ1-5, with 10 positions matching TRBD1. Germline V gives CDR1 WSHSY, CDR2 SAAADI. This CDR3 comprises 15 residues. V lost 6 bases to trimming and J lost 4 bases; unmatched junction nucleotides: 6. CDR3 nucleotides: TGCGCCAGCAGCACCCCGGGACAGGGGAATCAGCCCCAGCATTTT. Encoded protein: CASSTPGQGNQPQHF.

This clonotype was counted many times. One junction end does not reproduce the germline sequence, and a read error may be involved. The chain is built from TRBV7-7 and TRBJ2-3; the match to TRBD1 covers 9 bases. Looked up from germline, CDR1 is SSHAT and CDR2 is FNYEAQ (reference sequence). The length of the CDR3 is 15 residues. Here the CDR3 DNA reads TGTGCTAGCAGCACAAGGACAGGGGACACAGATACGCAGTATTTT. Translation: CASSTRTGDTDTQYF.

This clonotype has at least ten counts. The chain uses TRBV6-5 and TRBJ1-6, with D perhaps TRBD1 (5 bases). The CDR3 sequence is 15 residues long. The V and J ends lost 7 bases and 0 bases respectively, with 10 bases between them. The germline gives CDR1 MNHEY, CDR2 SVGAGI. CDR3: CASTGLSSYNSPLHF. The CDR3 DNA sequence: TGTGCCAGCACAGGGTTAAGCTCCTATAATTCACCCCTCCACTTT.